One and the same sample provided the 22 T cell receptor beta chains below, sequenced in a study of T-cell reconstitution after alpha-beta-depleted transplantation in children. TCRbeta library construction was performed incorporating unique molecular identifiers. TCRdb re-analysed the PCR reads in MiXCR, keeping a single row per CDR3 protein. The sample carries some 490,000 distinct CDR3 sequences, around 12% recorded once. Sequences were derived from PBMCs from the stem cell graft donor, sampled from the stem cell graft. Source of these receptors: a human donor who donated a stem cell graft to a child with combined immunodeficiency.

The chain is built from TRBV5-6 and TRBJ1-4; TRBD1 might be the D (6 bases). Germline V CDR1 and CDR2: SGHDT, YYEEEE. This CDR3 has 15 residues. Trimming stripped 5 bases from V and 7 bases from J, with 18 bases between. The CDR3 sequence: CASSPLGGSGEKLFF. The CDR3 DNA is TGTGCCAGCAGTCCATTAGGGGGGAGCGGTGAAAAACTGTTTTTT.

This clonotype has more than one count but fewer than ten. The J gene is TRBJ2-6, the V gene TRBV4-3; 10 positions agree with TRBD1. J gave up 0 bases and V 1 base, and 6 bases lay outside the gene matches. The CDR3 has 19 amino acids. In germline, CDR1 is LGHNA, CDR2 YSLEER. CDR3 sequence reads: CASSQGGQGVPSGANVLTF. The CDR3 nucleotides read TGCGCCAGCAGCCAAGGAGGACAGGGGGTTCCCTCTGGGGCCAACGTCCTGACTTTC.

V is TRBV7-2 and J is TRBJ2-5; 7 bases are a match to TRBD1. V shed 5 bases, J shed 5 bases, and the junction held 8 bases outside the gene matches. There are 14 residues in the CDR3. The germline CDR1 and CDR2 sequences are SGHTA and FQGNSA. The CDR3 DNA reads TGTGCCAGCAGCCCCAACAGGGGCTGGGAGACCCAGTACTTC. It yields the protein CASSPNRGWETQYF. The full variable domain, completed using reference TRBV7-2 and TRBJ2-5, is GAGVSQSPSNKVTEKGKDVELRCDPISGHTALYWYRQSLGQGLEFLIYFQGNSAPDKSGLPSDRFSAERTGGSVSTLTIQRTQQEDSAVYLCASSPNRGWETQYFGPGTRLLVL.

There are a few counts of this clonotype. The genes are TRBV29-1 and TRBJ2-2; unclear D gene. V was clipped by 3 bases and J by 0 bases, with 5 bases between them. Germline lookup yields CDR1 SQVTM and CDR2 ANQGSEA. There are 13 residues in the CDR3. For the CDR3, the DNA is TGCAGCGTTGATGCTTCGAACACCGGGGAGCTGTTTTTT. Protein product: CSVDASNTGELFF.

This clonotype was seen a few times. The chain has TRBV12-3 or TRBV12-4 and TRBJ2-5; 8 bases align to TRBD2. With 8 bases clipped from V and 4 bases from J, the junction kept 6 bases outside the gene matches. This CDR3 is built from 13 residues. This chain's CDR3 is CASASGRGETQYF. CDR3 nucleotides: TGTGCCAGCGCCAGCGGGAGAGGAGAGACCCAGTACTTC.

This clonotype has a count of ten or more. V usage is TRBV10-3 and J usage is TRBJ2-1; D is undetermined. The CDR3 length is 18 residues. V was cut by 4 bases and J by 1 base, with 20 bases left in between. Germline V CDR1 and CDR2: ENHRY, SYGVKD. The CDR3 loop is CAISGRRVRQRSYNEQFF. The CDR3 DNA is TGTGCCATCAGTGGCCGACGGGTCCGTCAGAGGTCCTACAATGAGCAGTTCTTC.

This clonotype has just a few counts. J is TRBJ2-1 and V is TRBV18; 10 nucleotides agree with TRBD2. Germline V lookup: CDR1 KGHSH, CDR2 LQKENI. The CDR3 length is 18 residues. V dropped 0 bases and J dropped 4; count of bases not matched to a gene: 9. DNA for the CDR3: TGTGCCAGCTCACCACCGGCTAGCGGGGGTAGGGTATACAATGAGCAGTTCTTC. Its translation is CASSPPASGGRVYNEQFF.

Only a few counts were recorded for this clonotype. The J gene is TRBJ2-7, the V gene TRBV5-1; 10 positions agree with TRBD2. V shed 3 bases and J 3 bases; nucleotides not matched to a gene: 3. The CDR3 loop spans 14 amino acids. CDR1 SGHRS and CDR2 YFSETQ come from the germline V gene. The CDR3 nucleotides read TGCGCCAGCAGCTACGGGACTAGCGTCTACGAGCAGTACTTC. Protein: CASSYGTSVYEQYF.

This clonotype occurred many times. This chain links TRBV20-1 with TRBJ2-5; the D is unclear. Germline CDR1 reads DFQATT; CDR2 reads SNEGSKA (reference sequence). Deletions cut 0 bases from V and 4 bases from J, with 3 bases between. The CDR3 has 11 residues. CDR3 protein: CSARDLETQYF. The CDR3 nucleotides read TGCAGTGCTAGAGATCTAGAGACCCAGTACTTC.

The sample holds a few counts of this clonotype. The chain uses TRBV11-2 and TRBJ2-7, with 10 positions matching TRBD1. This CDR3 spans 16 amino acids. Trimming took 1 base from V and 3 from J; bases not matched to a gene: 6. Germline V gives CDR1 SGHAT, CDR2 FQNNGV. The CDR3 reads CASSLVRDRGNYEQYF. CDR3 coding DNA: TGTGCCAGCAGCTTAGTGAGGGACAGGGGAAACTACGAGCAGTACTTC.

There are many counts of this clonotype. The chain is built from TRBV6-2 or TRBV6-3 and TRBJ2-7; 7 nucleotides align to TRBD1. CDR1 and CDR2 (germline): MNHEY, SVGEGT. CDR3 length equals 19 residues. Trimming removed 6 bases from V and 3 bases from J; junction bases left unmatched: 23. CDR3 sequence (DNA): TGTGCCAGCAGCTCCGATCGGAAAGACACCGGGACAGCTCTCTACGAGCAGTACTTC. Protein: CASSSDRKDTGTALYEQYF.

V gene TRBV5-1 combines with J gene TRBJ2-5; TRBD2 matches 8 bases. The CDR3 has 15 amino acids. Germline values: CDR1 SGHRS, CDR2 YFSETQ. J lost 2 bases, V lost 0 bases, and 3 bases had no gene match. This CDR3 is CASSLVGLAQETQYF. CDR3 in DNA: TGCGCCAGCAGCTTGGTTGGACTAGCTCAAGAGACCCAGTACTTC.

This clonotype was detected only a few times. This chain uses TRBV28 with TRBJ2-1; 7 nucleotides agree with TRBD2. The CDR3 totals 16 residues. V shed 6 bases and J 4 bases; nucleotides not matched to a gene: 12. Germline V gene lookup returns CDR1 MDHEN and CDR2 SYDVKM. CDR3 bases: TGTGCCAGCAGCCGTGACCCTAGCGGAATTTACAATGAGCAGTTCTTC. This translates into CASSRDPSGIYNEQFF.

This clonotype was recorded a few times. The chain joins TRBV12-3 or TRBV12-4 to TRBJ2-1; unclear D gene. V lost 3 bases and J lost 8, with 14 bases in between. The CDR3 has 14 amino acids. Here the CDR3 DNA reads TGTGCCAGCAGTTTTACTTACTCAGGCCATGAGCAGTTCTTC. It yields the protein CASSFTYSGHEQFF.

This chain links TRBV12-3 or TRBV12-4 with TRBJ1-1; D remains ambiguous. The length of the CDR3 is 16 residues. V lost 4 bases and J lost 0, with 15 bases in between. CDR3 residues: CASSSSTFRVNTEAFF. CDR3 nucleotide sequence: TGTGCCAGCAGTTCCTCCACCTTCAGAGTGAACACTGAAGCTTTCTTT.

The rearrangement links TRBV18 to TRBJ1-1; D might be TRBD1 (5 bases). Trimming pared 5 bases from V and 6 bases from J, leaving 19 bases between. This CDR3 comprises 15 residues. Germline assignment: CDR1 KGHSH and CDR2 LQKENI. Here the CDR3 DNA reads TGTGCCAGCTCATCAGCGACAGCTAACTTCGCTGAAGCTTTCTTT. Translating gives CASSSATANFAEAFF.

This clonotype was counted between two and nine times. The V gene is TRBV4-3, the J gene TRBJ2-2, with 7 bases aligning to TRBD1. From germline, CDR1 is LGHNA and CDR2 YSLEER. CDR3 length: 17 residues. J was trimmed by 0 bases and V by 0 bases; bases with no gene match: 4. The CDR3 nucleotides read TGCGCCAGCAGCCAAGATGTGACAGGGACGAACACCGGGGAGCTGTTTTTT. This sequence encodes CASSQDVTGTNTGELFF.

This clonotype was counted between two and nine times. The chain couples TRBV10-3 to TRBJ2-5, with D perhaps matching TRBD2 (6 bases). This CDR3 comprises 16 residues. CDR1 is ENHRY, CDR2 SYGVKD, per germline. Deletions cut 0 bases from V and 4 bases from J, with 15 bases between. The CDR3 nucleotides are TGTGCCATCAGTGAGTCGTCTGCGGGAACGAGAGAGACCCAGTACTTC. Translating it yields CAISESSAGTRETQYF.

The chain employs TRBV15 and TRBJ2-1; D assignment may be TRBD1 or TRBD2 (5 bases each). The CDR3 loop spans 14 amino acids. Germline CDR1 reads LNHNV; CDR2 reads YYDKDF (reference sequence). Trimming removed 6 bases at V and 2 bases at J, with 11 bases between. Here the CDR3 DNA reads TGTGCCACCAGGTTAGGGGACGCCTACAATGAGCAGTTCTTC. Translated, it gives CATRLGDAYNEQFF.

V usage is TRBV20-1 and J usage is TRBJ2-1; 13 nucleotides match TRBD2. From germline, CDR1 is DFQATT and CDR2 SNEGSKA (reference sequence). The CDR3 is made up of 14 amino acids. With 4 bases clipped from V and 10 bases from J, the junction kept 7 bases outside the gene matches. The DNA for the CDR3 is TGCAGTGCTATCACTAGCGGGGGGGCCGGGGAGCAGTTCTTC. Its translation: CSAITSGGAGEQFF.

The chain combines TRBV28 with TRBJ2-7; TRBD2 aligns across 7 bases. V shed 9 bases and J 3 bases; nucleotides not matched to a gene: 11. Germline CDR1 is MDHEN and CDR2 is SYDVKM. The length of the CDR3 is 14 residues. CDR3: CASAPGGGVYEQYF. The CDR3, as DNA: TGTGCCAGTGCCCCTGGGGGGGGTGTCTACGAGCAGTACTTC.

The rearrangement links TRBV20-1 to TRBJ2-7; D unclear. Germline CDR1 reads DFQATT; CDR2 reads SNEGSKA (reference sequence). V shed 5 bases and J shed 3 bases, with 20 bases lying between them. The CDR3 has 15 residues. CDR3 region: CSAYSPRFNVYEQYF. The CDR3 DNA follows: TGCAGTGCTTACTCCCCAAGGTTTAACGTCTACGAGCAGTACTTC.